The following is a T cell receptor (beta chain) sequence with its context. Its antigen remains unidentified. V was clipped by 6 bases and J by 1 base; unmatched bases: 11. The CDR3 totals 16 residues. Per the germline V gene, CDR1 is MNHNY and CDR2 is SVGAGI (reference sequence). Combining a sample-barcoded 5' primer with a J-beta primer mix, a second PCR ran for roughly 7 to 11 cycles. TCRdb fed the 5' RACE reads into MiXCR, producing one record per CDR3 protein. The repertoire holds over 950,000 distinct CDR3 sequences, with roughly 51% as singletons. This specimen belongs to a study of blood T cells in healthy people across ages. Findings of the study overall: In the absence of known donor CMV status, changes in expanded clonotypes were possibly confounded. Long-lived donors carried more naive CD4+ cells and greater diversity than aged donors.

This chain connects TRBV6-6 to TRBJ1-2, with TRBD1 identical over 7 bases. Sequences were obtained from blood. The clonotype comes from a woman aged 55-69 years in good health. CDR3 bases: TGTGCCAGCAGCCCAACAGGGGCGGGGGTTAACTATGGCTACACCTTC. It is translated as CASSPTGAGVNYGYTF.